This T cell receptor (beta chain) stems from a study of Graves' ophthalmopathy and Graves' hyperthyroidism. At least ten counts were recorded for this clonotype. RNA transcripts served as template for amplifying TCR beta CDR3 sequences. After a first-round RT-PCR with HTBI primers, a second-round multiplex PCR was run. One entry per CDR3 protein results from TCRdb running MiXCR on the multiplex PCR reads. Of over 450,000 distinct CDR3 sequences in the sample, about 15% are singletons; the top ten hold 8% to 10%. The CDR3 extends over 14 amino acids. Germline lookup yields CDR1 ENHRY and CDR2 SYGVKD. V was cut by 4 bases and J by 9 bases, with 16 bases left in between.

The sample was blood. This rearrangement joins TRBV10-3 to TRBJ1-5, with D possibly matching TRBD1 (5 bases). The clonotype was recovered from a woman in her thirties with Graves' ophthalmopathy. DNA of the CDR3: TGTGCCATCAGTGGGTCAGGGATATCACGGCCCCAGCATTTT. Translated: CAISGSGISRPQHF.